These 27 T cell receptor beta chains were sequenced from one sample in a study of blood T cell repertoires in COVID-19. Repertoires were generated with immunoSEQ multiplex PCR, while TCRdb's copy carries only in-frame clones and drops some. The sample shows 100,000 to 150,000 clones, approximately 90% of them seen only once. Sequenced material: peripheral blood. These receptor sequences come from a middle-aged man with acute or convalescent COVID-19.

In DNA, the CDR3 is TGCGCCAGCAGCATCTTACTAGCGGGGGGCGGTAATGAGCAGTTCTTC. Amino acid sequence: CASSILLAGGGNEQFF. This chain links TRBV5-1 with TRBJ2-1; 12 bases align to TRBD2. V lost 4 bases to trimming and J lost 7 bases; unmatched junction nucleotides: 9. The CDR3 covers 16 residues. Germline V gene lookup returns CDR1 SGHRS and CDR2 YFSETQ.

V usage is TRBV11-2 and J usage is TRBJ2-2; D might be TRBD1 (6 bases). Trimming took 2 bases from V and 4 from J, leaving 11 bases between them. Germline V CDR1 and CDR2: SGHAT, FQNNGV. The CDR3 has 15 residues. CDR3 sequence (DNA): TGTGCCAGCAGCTTACACAGGGAAGGCACCGGGGAGCTGTTTTTT. It codes for CASSLHREGTGELFF.

This rearrangement joins TRBV28 to TRBJ2-5; D is unclear. V was cut by 8 bases and J by 1 base, with 8 bases left in between. CDR1 is MDHEN, CDR2 SYDVKM, per germline. This CDR3 has 12 amino acids. The CDR3 region has the DNA TGTGCCAGCTGCACATCCCAAGAGACCCAGTACTTC. Translation gives CASCTSQETQYF.

The rearrangement uses TRBV15 and TRBJ2-1, with D tentatively TRBD2 (5 bases). The CDR3 runs 14 residues. Trimming took 3 bases from V and 7 from J, leaving 13 bases between them. From germline, CDR1 is LNHNV and CDR2 YYDKDF (reference sequence). The CDR3: CATSRRTLSNEQFF. For the CDR3, the DNA is TGTGCCACCAGCAGGAGGACTTTATCTAATGAGCAGTTCTTC.

This rearrangement joins TRBV2 to TRBJ1-1; unclear D gene. Germline CDR1 reads SNHLY; CDR2 reads FYNNEI. The length of the CDR3 is 13 residues. The germline V and J ends were trimmed by 5 bases and 1 base, with 8 bases remaining between them. CDR3 in amino acids: CASSNAWNTEAFF. CDR3 nucleotide sequence: TGTGCCAGCAGTAATGCGTGGAACACTGAAGCTTTCTTT.

This chain links TRBV27 with TRBJ1-1; 7 nucleotides align to TRBD1. The CDR3 covers 20 residues. The germline V gene has CDR1 MNHEY and CDR2 SMNVEV (reference sequence). V shed 2 bases and J 0 bases; nucleotides not matched to a gene: 18. CDR3 nucleotides: TGTGCCAGCAGTTTAGTGAGGGGGCGTAGGAATGGGGACATGAACACTGAAGCTTTCTTT. The encoded protein is CASSLVRGRRNGDMNTEAFF.

V usage is TRBV2 and J usage is TRBJ1-1; D is uncertain. The CDR3 contains 14 residues. Deletions cut 0 bases from V and 6 bases from J, with 11 bases between. Germline CDR1 and CDR2: SNHLY and FYNNEI. CDR3 protein: CASSEARLSSEAFF. As DNA, the CDR3 is TGTGCCAGCAGTGAAGCGCGTCTCTCTTCTGAAGCTTTCTTT.

V gene TRBV19 combines with J gene TRBJ1-5; tentatively, D is TRBD1 (5 bases). Germline V gene data show CDR1 as LNHDA and CDR2 as SQIVND (reference sequence). CDR3 length: 13 residues. V was shortened by 8 bases and J by 7 bases, with 15 bases between the two germline ends. CDR3 sequence reads: CASGGGGGQPQHF. CDR3 nucleotides: TGTGCCAGTGGGGGGGGTGGTGGGCAGCCCCAGCATTTT. Supplemented by reference TRBV19 and TRBJ1-5, the full variable domain reads DGGITQSPKYLFRKEGQNVTLSCEQNLNHDAMYWYRQDPGQGLRLIYYSQIVNDFQKGDIAEGYSVSREKKESFPLTVTSAQKNPTAFYLCASGGGGGQPQHFGDGTRLSIL.

The chain employs TRBV11-2 and TRBJ2-1; 10 bases align to TRBD1. The CDR3 has 16 residues. CDR1 is SGHAT and CDR2 is FQNNGV in the germline V gene. Trimming cost V 3 bases and J 8 bases; bases outside gene matches: 10. The CDR3 DNA is TGTGCCAGCAGCTTCGTTGCGGGACAGGGGAGGGATGAGCAGTTCTTC. This sequence encodes CASSFVAGQGRDEQFF.

This chain links TRBV7-6 with TRBJ2-1, with a tentative D call TRBD2 (5 bases). Germline CDR1 reads SGHVS; CDR2 reads FNYEAQ. V dropped 3 bases and J dropped 2 bases, with 23 bases sitting between them. The CDR3 spans 19 residues. Written as DNA, the CDR3 is TGTGCCAGCAGCTTCATCGGAGAGGGAGACCAAATAGCCTACAATGAGCAGTTCTTC. Translated, it gives CASSFIGEGDQIAYNEQFF.

This clone showed up just a few times. The V call is TRBV28, the J call TRBJ1-5, with a possible D match to TRBD1 (6 bases). Trimming removed 8 bases from V and 7 bases from J, with 15 bases in between. This CDR3 spans 13 amino acids. CDR1 and CDR2 (germline): MDHEN, SYDVKM. The CDR3 DNA is TGTGCCAGCGAAGGGGGGGCTGGACAGCCCCAGCATTTT. It encodes CASEGGAGQPQHF.

This sequence joins TRBV4-1 and TRBJ1-2; 10 bases are shared with TRBD1. This CDR3 comprises 15 residues. Germline lookup yields CDR1 MGHRA and CDR2 YSYEKL. Germline trimming cut 5 bases from V and 7 bases from J; bases unmatched to any gene: 10. The CDR3 region is CASSWTGGRLGGYTF. In nucleotides, the CDR3 is TGCGCCAGCAGCTGGACAGGGGGAAGGCTGGGTGGCTACACCTTC.

This chain joins TRBV5-1 and TRBJ2-7, with 8 bases that match TRBD2. This CDR3 is built from 17 residues. Trimming took 4 bases from V and 1 from J; bases not matched to a gene: 13. In germline, CDR1 is SGHRS, CDR2 YFSETQ. For the CDR3, the DNA is TGCGCCAGCAGCGGGGGGTTCGGGACTAGAATATCCTACGAGCAGTACTTC. Translating it yields CASSGGFGTRISYEQYF.

This rearrangement joins TRBV30 to TRBJ1-5; 11 positions match TRBD1. The germline V gene encodes CDR1 GTSNPN and CDR2 SVGIG (reference sequence). This CDR3 contains 16 residues. Trimming took 0 bases from V and 7 from J; bases not matched to a gene: 8. The CDR3 DNA sequence: TGTGCCTGGAGTGTACGAGGGACAGGGGGTAGGCAGCCCCAGCATTTT. Its translation: CAWSVRGTGGRQPQHF. Full variable domain (rest looked up from reference TRBV30 and TRBJ1-5): SQTIHQWPATLVQPVGSPLSLECTVEGTSNPNLYWYRQAAGRGLQLLFYSVGIGQISSEVPQNLSASRPQDRQFILSSKKLLLSDSGFYLCAWSVRGTGGRQPQHFGDGTRLSIL.

The CDR3 loop reads CASSFRDRGRYEQYF. The CDR3 DNA is TGTGCCAGCAGTTTCCGGGACAGGGGACGCTACGAGCAGTACTTC. The rearrangement links TRBV28 to TRBJ2-7; the match to TRBD1 covers 10 bases. This CDR3 comprises 15 residues. From germline, CDR1 is MDHEN and CDR2 SYDVKM. The V segment lost 3 bases and the J segment 3 bases; nucleotides outside the gene matches: 5.

The chain couples TRBV15 to TRBJ2-1; D is unresolved. CDR1 LNHNV and CDR2 YYDKDF come from the germline V gene (reference sequence). Between the trimmed V and J ends, which lost 0 bases and 7 bases, there was a span of 4 bases. This CDR3 has 12 residues. This CDR3 is CATSRDPNEQFF. As DNA, the CDR3 is TGTGCCACCAGCAGAGACCCGAATGAGCAGTTCTTC.

In its sample, this clone was seen a few times. The genes are TRBV6-6 and TRBJ1-2; D remains unclear. The ends were cut back, 4 bases at V and 8 bases at J, with 5 bases in the middle. The length of the CDR3 is 10 residues. Per the germline V gene, CDR1 is MNHNY and CDR2 is SVGAGI (reference sequence). CDR3 amino acids: CASSSGGYTF. The CDR3 bases are TGTGCCAGCAGTTCGGGGGGCTACACCTTC.

The J gene is TRBJ1-1, the V gene TRBV6-6; 9 bases are a match to TRBD1. The V and J ends lost 6 bases and 3 bases, in that order; junction bases with no gene match: 8. CDR3 length: 15 amino acids. Germline V lookup: CDR1 MNHNY, CDR2 SVGAGI (reference sequence). Written as DNA, the CDR3 is TGTGCCAGCAGACTACAGGGGGCCGGTTACACTGAAGCTTTCTTT. Protein product: CASRLQGAGYTEAFF.

The chain is built from TRBV11-1 and TRBJ1-1; D not certain. Germline V gene sequence: CDR1 SGHAT, CDR2 FQDESV (reference sequence). The CDR3 runs to 14 residues. Trimming stripped 4 bases from V and 0 bases from J, with 9 bases between. This CDR3 reads CASSYSGMNTEAFF. CDR3 DNA: TGTGCCAGCAGCTACTCCGGGATGAACACTGAAGCTTTCTTT. The full variable domain, completed using reference TRBV11-1 and TRBJ1-1, is EAEVAQSPRYKITEKSQAVAFWCDPISGHATLYWYRQILGQGPELLVQFQDESVVDDSQLPKDRFSAERLKGVDSTLKIQPAELGDSAMYLCASSYSGMNTEAFFGQGTRLTVV.

V usage is TRBV28 and J usage is TRBJ1-1; D not certain. Germline V gives CDR1 MDHEN, CDR2 SYDVKM. Trimming shortened V by 2 bases and J by 0 bases, and 13 bases separated the two germline ends. The CDR3 sequence is 16 residues long. The CDR3 loop reads CASSLGAVSLNTEAFF. CDR3 sequence (DNA): TGTGCCAGCAGTTTAGGAGCGGTCAGTCTGAACACTGAAGCTTTCTTT.

Here the CDR3 reads CASSFIWGAFDYNEQFF. The CDR3 region has the DNA TGTGCCAGCAGCTTCATCTGGGGAGCGTTCGACTACAATGAGCAGTTCTTC. The V gene is TRBV7-2, the J gene TRBJ2-1; D perhaps matches TRBD2 (5 bases). Trimming removed 3 bases from V and 3 bases from J, with 18 bases in between. The CDR3 has 17 residues. Germline CDR1 and CDR2: SGHTA and FQGNSA.

Only one count was recorded for this clone. This specimen includes other DNA sequences encoding the same CDR3. The rearrangement links TRBV9 to TRBJ1-5, with D unclear. The CDR3 is made up of 14 amino acids. Trimming removed 0 bases from V and 2 bases from J, with 6 bases in between. Germline lookup yields CDR1 SGDLS and CDR2 YYNGEE. The CDR3 sequence is CASSVAGGNQPQHF. CDR3 sequence (DNA): TGTGCCAGCAGCGTAGCCGGAGGCAATCAGCCCCAGCATTTT.

The rearrangement uses TRBV6-2 or TRBV6-3 and TRBJ1-6; D is ambiguous. This CDR3 region has 13 residues. The V end lost 5 bases, the J end lost 6 bases, and 8 bases lay between the germline ends. CDR1 MNHEY and CDR2 SVGEGT come from the germline V gene. The CDR3 DNA sequence: TGTGCCAGCAGTCTAACAGCTAATTCACCCCTCCACTTT. Translating gives CASSLTANSPLHF.

The genes are TRBV12-3 or TRBV12-4 and TRBJ1-4; 10 positions match TRBD1. Trimming at V came to 5 bases and at J to 8 bases, leaving 2 bases not matched to a gene. This CDR3 has 13 residues. The CDR3 reads CASSRTGGEKLFF. Here the CDR3 DNA reads TGTGCCAGCAGTCGGACAGGGGGGGAAAAACTGTTTTTT.

The V and J genes are TRBV28 and TRBJ1-5, with D uncertain. Germline V gene sequence: CDR1 MDHEN, CDR2 SYDVKM. Trimming cost V 5 bases and J 0 bases, with 5 bases left between them. CDR3 size: 13 residues. CDR3 protein: CASSPYSNQPQHF. CDR3 DNA sequence: TGTGCCAGCAGTCCGTATAGCAATCAGCCCCAGCATTTT. Full variable domain (remainder filled in from reference TRBV28 and TRBJ1-5): DVKVTQSSRYLVKRTGEKVFLECVQDMDHENMFWYRQDPGLGLRLIYFSYDVKMKEKGDIPEGYSVSREKKERFSLILESASTNQTSMYLCASSPYSNQPQHFGDGTRLSIL.

The chain has TRBV6-5 and TRBJ2-7; D is possibly TRBD1 (6 bases). V was pared by 2 bases and J by 9 bases, with 17 bases between. The CDR3 has 14 amino acids. Germline V gene lookup returns CDR1 MNHEY and CDR2 SVGAGI. CDR3 sequence reads: CASSYGVGGIRQYF. CDR3 DNA sequence: TGTGCCAGCAGTTACGGGGTAGGGGGAATACGGCAGTACTTC.

V and J are TRBV12-3 or TRBV12-4 and TRBJ1-1; D uncertain. The CDR3 is 13 residues long. Trimming removed 3 bases from V and 5 bases from J, with 10 bases in between. The CDR3 DNA reads TGTGCCAGCAGTTTTTTCGGGGTAACTGAAGCTTTCTTT. As protein: CASSFFGVTEAFF.